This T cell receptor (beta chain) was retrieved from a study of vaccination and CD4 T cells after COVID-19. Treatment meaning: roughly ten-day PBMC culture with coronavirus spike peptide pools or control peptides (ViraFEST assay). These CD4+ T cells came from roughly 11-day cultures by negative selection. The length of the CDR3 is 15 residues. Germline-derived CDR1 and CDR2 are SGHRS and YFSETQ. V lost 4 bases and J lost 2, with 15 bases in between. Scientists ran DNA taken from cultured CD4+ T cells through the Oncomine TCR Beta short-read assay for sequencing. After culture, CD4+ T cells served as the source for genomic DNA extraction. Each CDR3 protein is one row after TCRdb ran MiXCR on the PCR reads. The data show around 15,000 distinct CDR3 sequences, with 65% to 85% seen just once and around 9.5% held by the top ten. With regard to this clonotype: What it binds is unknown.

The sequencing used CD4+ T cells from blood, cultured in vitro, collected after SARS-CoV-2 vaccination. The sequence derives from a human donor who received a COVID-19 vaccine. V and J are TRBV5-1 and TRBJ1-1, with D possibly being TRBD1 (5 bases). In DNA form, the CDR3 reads TGCGCCAGCAGCGCCCTGGGGGGTAGAAACACTGAAGCTTTCTTT. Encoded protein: CASSALGGRNTEAFF.